The 11 T cell receptor beta chains presented below share a single source sample, sequenced in a study of a mutant IDH1 vaccine in newly diagnosed glioma. Regarding time point: baseline, week 1 (first vaccination visit). As for treatment: pre-vaccination baseline after standard-of-care therapy. Sequencing was performed with immunoSEQ multiplex PCR; in TCRdb, only in-frame clones are kept and a portion is missing. The data contain about 36,000 clones, just under 80% of them seen just once; the ten biggest clones take up roughly 9.1%. The input for sequencing was PBMCs, taken from a glioma patient treated with radiotherapy, temozolomide or both. These receptors were collected from a man aged 35-49 years with glioma. Some clones in this sample may be carry-over from other donors' samples.

The V and J genes are TRBV27 and TRBJ1-6; tentative D call: TRBD1 (5 bases). V shed 6 bases and J shed 1 base, with 13 bases lying between them. Germline CDR1 reads MNHEY; CDR2 reads SMNVEV (reference sequence). This CDR3 spans 16 amino acids. Written as DNA, the CDR3 is TGTGCCAGCAGGAGGGAGGGGCCGTCCTATAATTCACCCCTCCACTTT. It codes for CASRREGPSYNSPLHF.

This chain connects TRBV7-3 to TRBJ1-1, with a possible D match to TRBD1 (6 bases). V lost 1 base, J lost 1 base, and 13 bases lay in between. CDR3 size: 16 residues. Germline V CDR1 and CDR2: SGHTA, FQGTGA. CDR3 protein: CASSLNPPRGNTEAFF. In DNA form, the CDR3 reads TGTGCCAGCAGCTTAAACCCTCCCAGGGGGAACACTGAAGCTTTCTTT.

The chain joins TRBV6-4 to TRBJ1-1; D is undetermined. Germline CDR1 and CDR2: MRHNA and SNTAGT. The CDR3 sequence is 16 residues long. Trimming left V 7 bases short and J 3 bases short, with 21 bases between. The CDR3 nucleotides are TGTGCCAGCACCATGTATTACGGGCAAGGGTACACTGAAGCTTTCTTT. As protein: CASTMYYGQGYTEAFF.

The chain couples TRBV30 to TRBJ1-2; D may be TRBD1 (5 bases). With 7 bases removed from V and 4 bases from J, the gap between germline ends came to 10 bases. CDR3 length: 11 residues. CDR1 is GTSNPN, CDR2 SVGIG, per germline (reference sequence). In nucleotides, the CDR3 is TGTGCCTCTTCAGGGAGCTATGGCTACACCTTC. This sequence encodes CASSGSYGYTF.

V is TRBV29-1 and J is TRBJ1-3; D is undetermined. Germline CDR1 SQVTM, CDR2 ANQGSEA. V was pared by 2 bases and J by 2 bases, with 4 bases between. This CDR3 comprises 12 residues. As DNA, the CDR3 is TGCAGCGTTGAACTAACTGGAAACACCATATATTTT. It yields the protein CSVELTGNTIYF.

The CDR3 is CASSPSGTGADTQYF. The CDR3 bases are TGTGCCAGCAGCCCATCCGGGACAGGGGCAGATACGCAGTATTTT. The rearrangement uses TRBV13 and TRBJ2-3; 10 bases agree with TRBD1. This CDR3 has 15 residues. Germline V gene lookup returns CDR1 PRHDT and CDR2 FYEKMQ (reference sequence). Trimming removed 5 bases from V and 4 bases from J; junction bases left unmatched: 6.

A single count supports this clone. The chain couples TRBV19 to TRBJ1-5; a possible D gene is TRBD1 (6 bases). With 2 bases removed from V and 2 bases from J, the gap between germline ends came to 13 bases. Germline V gene lookup returns CDR1 LNHDA and CDR2 SQIVND (reference sequence). CDR3 length: 16 residues. CDR3 coding DNA: TGTGCCAGTAGTATACACGCAGGGGAAGGCAATCAGCCCCAGCATTTT. Translating it yields CASSIHAGEGNQPQHF.

The DNA for the CDR3 is TGTGCCAGCAGGCAACAGGGGGCTGACGAGCAGTACTTC. Its protein is CASRQQGADEQYF. The chain recombines TRBV5-6 with TRBJ2-7; 9 nucleotides line up with TRBD1. Germline V gene lookup returns CDR1 SGHDT and CDR2 YYEEEE. V lost 5 bases, J lost 5 bases, and 5 bases stayed unmatched. There are 13 residues in the CDR3.

V gene TRBV27 combines with J gene TRBJ2-7; perhaps TRBD1 as D (8 bases). CDR1 is MNHEY and CDR2 is SMNVEV in the germline V gene (reference sequence). This CDR3 region has 13 residues. The germline V and J ends were trimmed by 11 bases and 7 bases, with 21 bases remaining between them. The CDR3 DNA follows: TGTGCCTGCGGGACAGGTGCGGGGGTGGAGCAGTACTTC. Translated: CACGTGAGVEQYF.

The V gene is TRBV29-1, the J gene TRBJ2-3; D is possibly TRBD2 (5 bases). The CDR3 length is 15 residues. V lost 0 bases and J lost 0, with 10 bases in between. Germline V gene lookup returns CDR1 SQVTM and CDR2 ANQGSEA. CDR3 in DNA: TGCAGCGTTGAAGATGACGGCGGGAGCACAGATACGCAGTATTTT. This encodes CSVEDDGGSTDTQYF.

The rearrangement links TRBV5-5 to TRBJ1-2; no firm D call. The CDR3 consists of 12 residues. The V and J ends lost 2 bases and 0 bases respectively, with 2 bases between them. Per germline, CDR1 SGHKS and CDR2 YYEKEE (reference sequence). The CDR3 region is CASSLPNYGYTF. CDR3 DNA: TGTGCCAGCAGCTTACCTAACTATGGCTACACCTTC.